These 16 T cell receptor beta chains were all obtained from the same sample, sequenced in a study of blood T cell repertoires in COVID-19. Profiled with immunoSEQ multiplex PCR; TCRdb holds only in-frame clones, not every one. The sample has some 160,000 clones, approximately 86% seen once. Source material: peripheral blood. These receptors were taken from a woman of 80 years or more with COVID-19, enrolled during active disease.

CDR3 sequence reads: CASSLPQGAINEAFF. For the CDR3, the DNA is TGTGCCAGCAGCTTACCTCAAGGGGCCATAAATGAAGCTTTCTTT. The gene calls are TRBV13 and TRBJ1-1, with D possibly matching TRBD1 (5 bases). Per germline, CDR1 PRHDT and CDR2 FYEKMQ (reference sequence). The V gene lost 2 bases and the J gene lost 7 bases, with 17 bases spanning the gap. The CDR3 spans 15 residues.

The rearrangement links TRBV4-3 to TRBJ1-1, with a tentative D call TRBD1 (6 bases). Trimming shortened V by 5 bases and J by 8 bases, and 15 bases separated the two germline ends. Germline values: CDR1 LGHNA, CDR2 YSLEER. The CDR3 covers 13 residues. The CDR3: CASSTQTGWEAFF. The CDR3 DNA is TGCGCCAGCAGCACACAGACAGGCTGGGAAGCTTTCTTT.

This chain uses TRBV6-5 with TRBJ1-4, with 9 bases lining up with TRBD1. CDR1 is MNHEY, CDR2 SVGAGI, per germline. V was clipped by 6 bases and J by 5 bases; unmatched bases: 7. The CDR3 spans 15 residues. The CDR3 reads CASRPTGTGNEKLFF. The CDR3 region has the DNA TGTGCCAGCAGACCGACCGGGACAGGGAATGAAAAACTGTTTTTT.

This chain connects TRBV6-6 to TRBJ1-5; 12 positions match TRBD1. CDR3 length: 14 residues. Trimming cost V 6 bases and J 6 bases; bases outside gene matches: 3. CDR1 is MNHNY and CDR2 is SVGAGI in the germline V gene (reference sequence). The CDR3, as DNA: TGTGCCAGCAGGGCGGGACAGGGGGCTCAGCCCCAGCATTTT. Translated, it gives CASRAGQGAQPQHF.

This clone appeared a single time. The V and J genes are TRBV18 and TRBJ2-7; the D gene is possibly TRBD1 (6 bases). Germline assignment: CDR1 KGHSH and CDR2 LQKENI. Trimming left V 3 bases short and J 2 bases short, with 8 bases between. The CDR3 is made up of 13 amino acids. The CDR3 protein is CASSPDSTYEQYF. The CDR3 nucleotides are TGTGCCAGCTCACCGGACAGCACCTACGAGCAGTACTTC.

V gene TRBV5-4 combines with J gene TRBJ1-2; D gene uncertain. Looked up from germline, CDR1 is SGHNT and CDR2 is YYREEE (reference sequence). V was trimmed by 4 bases and J by 8 bases, leaving 12 bases between them. CDR3 length: 12 residues. CDR3 residues: CASSPESSGYTF. CDR3 coding DNA: TGTGCCAGCAGCCCAGAGTCTAGCGGCTACACCTTC.

J is TRBJ1-1 and V is TRBV28; the match to TRBD1 covers 7 bases. The CDR3 totals 13 residues. V trimming: 5 bases; J trimming: 3 bases; junction bases outside the gene matches: 3. The germline CDR1 and CDR2 sequences are MDHEN and SYDVKM. CDR3 amino acids: CASSHTGDTEAFF. The CDR3 nucleotides read TGTGCCAGCAGTCACACAGGGGACACTGAAGCTTTCTTT.

This chain links TRBV5-4 with TRBJ2-7; 12 positions agree with TRBD2. Unmatched junction bases numbered 9, after V lost 0 bases and J lost 5 bases. This CDR3 is built from 17 residues. Germline CDR1 reads SGHNT; CDR2 reads YYREEE (reference sequence). CDR3: CASSLGLAGGPRNEQYF. The CDR3 bases are TGTGCCAGCAGCTTGGGGCTAGCGGGAGGGCCGAGAAACGAGCAGTACTTC.

The chain couples TRBV10-2 to TRBJ2-3, with 11 bases identical to TRBD2. CDR1 WSHSY and CDR2 SAAADI come from the germline V gene. The CDR3 spans 18 residues. J gave up 1 base and V 6 bases, and 12 bases lay outside the gene matches. The CDR3 loop reads CASSHGTSGDTGTDTQYF. CDR3 DNA: TGCGCCAGCAGCCACGGGACTAGCGGAGACACAGGCACAGATACGCAGTATTTT.

The V call is TRBV2, the J call TRBJ2-3; 13 nucleotides line up with TRBD2. The germline V gene encodes CDR1 SNHLY and CDR2 FYNNEI. Trimming cost V 5 bases and J 4 bases; bases outside gene matches: 6. The CDR3 length is 16 residues. The CDR3 DNA reads as TGTGCCAGCAGTAGTACTAGCGGGAGGGTTTCAGATACGCAGTATTTT. Translated: CASSSTSGRVSDTQYF.

This clone was found a few times. As DNA, the CDR3 is TGTGCCAGCAGTTCGTACGAGAGGACAGGAATGAATGAAAAACTGTTTTTT. Residues: CASSSYERTGMNEKLFF. The rearrangement uses TRBV27 and TRBJ1-4; 7 nucleotides align to TRBD1. This CDR3 region has 17 residues. V was clipped by 4 bases and J by 5 bases; unmatched bases: 13. Germline lookup yields CDR1 MNHEY and CDR2 SMNVEV (reference sequence).

The chain couples TRBV7-2 to TRBJ2-3; 15 nucleotides align to TRBD2. The CDR3 has 13 amino acids. V gave up 5 bases and J gave up 11 bases; unmatched junction bases: 2. Germline CDR1 SGHTA, CDR2 FQGNSA. The CDR3 region is CASSEGLAGGQYF. CDR3 coding DNA: TGTGCCAGCAGCGAGGGACTAGCGGGAGGGCAGTATTTT.

V and J are TRBV2 and TRBJ1-6; TRBD1 is a possible D gene (5 bases). CDR3 length: 13 residues. Germline values: CDR1 SNHLY, CDR2 FYNNEI. The V end lost 10 bases, the J end lost 6 bases, and 13 bases lay between the germline ends. The CDR3 protein is CATKAGINSPLHF. CDR3 bases: TGTGCCACCAAAGCAGGGATTAATTCACCCCTCCACTTT. Looking up the rest from reference TRBV2 and TRBJ1-6 gives the full variable domain: EPEVTQTPSHQVTQMGQEVILRCVPISNHLYFYWYRQILGQKVEFLVSFYNNEISEKSEIFDDQFSVERPDGSNFTLKIRSTKLEDSAMYFCATKAGINSPLHFGNGTRLTVT.

This chain uses TRBV20-1 with TRBJ2-5; no firm D call. This CDR3 region has 11 residues. V lost 6 bases to trimming and J lost 5 bases, with 10 bases between them. Per the germline V gene, CDR1 is DFQATT and CDR2 is SNEGSKA (reference sequence). The DNA for the CDR3 is TGCAGTGCCATCTCCGGGGAGACCCAGTACTTC. Its translation: CSAISGETQYF.

This chain connects TRBV5-5 to TRBJ1-1, with 7 nucleotides matching TRBD1. Germline V CDR1 and CDR2: SGHKS, YYEKEE (reference sequence). The junction had 9 bases not matched to a gene; V was cut back by 4 bases and J by 3 bases. The CDR3 sequence is 15 residues long. CDR3 bases: TGTGCCAGCAGCCCATGGACAGGCTCGGACACTGAAGCTTTCTTT. It translates to CASSPWTGSDTEAFF.

The chain links TRBV19 to TRBJ2-1; 9 bases align to TRBD1. V was clipped by 3 bases and J by 2 bases; unmatched bases: 11. Germline V gene sequence: CDR1 LNHDA, CDR2 SQIVND (reference sequence). This CDR3 has 18 amino acids. The CDR3 region has the DNA TGTGCCAGTAGTATCACCGGGACAGGGAGGGGGCCCTACAATGAGCAGTTCTTC. Residues: CASSITGTGRGPYNEQFF.